This T cell receptor beta chain was sequenced in a study of STAT5B mutations in CD4+ large granular lymphocyte leukemia. This CDR3 has 15 amino acids. J was trimmed by 2 bases and V by 2 bases; bases with no gene match: 4. CDR1 and CDR2 (germline): MNHEY, SVGAGI. The authors' processing: A productive frequency of 2.59 x 10-5 was the lowest detectable. The data were produced by immunoSEQ multiplex PCR, yet TCRdb's version contains in-frame clones alone and is incomplete. That table is the source of V, J and clone size, and D and trimming were worked out from the DNA. The data contain about 32,000 clones, 60% to 80% of them singletons.

The specimen was CD4+ T cells from blood buffy coats. The chain joins TRBV6-5 to TRBJ1-2, with 8 nucleotides matching TRBD1. This clonotype was obtained from a human donor in good health. The CDR3 DNA follows: TGTGCCAGCAGTTACGGACAGGGTGGGAACTATGGCTACACCTTC. It translates to CASSYGQGGNYGYTF.